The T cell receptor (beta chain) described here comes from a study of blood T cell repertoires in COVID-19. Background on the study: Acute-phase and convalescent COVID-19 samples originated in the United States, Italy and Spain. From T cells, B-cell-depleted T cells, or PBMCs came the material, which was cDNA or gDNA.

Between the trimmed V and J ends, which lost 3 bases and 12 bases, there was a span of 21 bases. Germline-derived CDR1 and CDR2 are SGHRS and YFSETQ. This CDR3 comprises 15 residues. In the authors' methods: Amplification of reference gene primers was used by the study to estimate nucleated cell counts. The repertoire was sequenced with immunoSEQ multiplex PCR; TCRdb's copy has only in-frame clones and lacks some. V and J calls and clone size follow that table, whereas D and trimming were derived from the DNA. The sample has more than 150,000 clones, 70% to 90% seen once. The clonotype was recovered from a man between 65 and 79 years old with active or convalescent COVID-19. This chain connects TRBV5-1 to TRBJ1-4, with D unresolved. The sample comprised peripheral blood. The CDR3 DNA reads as TGCGCCAGCAGCTCCAACCACATCGGGAATGAGGAACTGTTTTTT. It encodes CASSSNHIGNEELFF.